The 11 T cell receptor beta chains presented below share a single source sample, sequenced in a study of CD8+ T cells in alopecia areata. Specified treatment: oral pan-JAK inhibitor, 5-10 mg twice daily. RNA extraction was followed by reverse transcription into cDNA, which acted as the sequencing template. Assay used: immunoSEQ multiplex PCR; TCRdb lists only in-frame clones, some missing. Among approximately 150,000 clones, approximately 90% were seen once, and the ten largest hold around 13%. The material was CD8+ T cells sorted from blood, obtained at week 4, from a patient treated with tofacitinib. The receptors come from a human donor with alopecia areata.

This clone was seen a single time. The rearrangement links TRBV5-1 to TRBJ1-1, with D maybe TRBD1 (6 bases). The V end lost 5 bases, the J end lost 2 bases, and 13 bases lay between the germline ends. CDR1 SGHRS and CDR2 YFSETQ come from the germline V gene. This CDR3 is built from 14 residues. The CDR3 bases are TGCGCCAGCAGACCGGGACATGACAACACTGAAGCTTTCTTT. It codes for CASRPGHDNTEAFF.

This clone has only one observation. The CDR3 DNA sequence: TGTGCCTGGATGAGATACCACGACAATGAGCAGTTCTTC. Translated: CAWMRYHDNEQFF. The genes are TRBV30 and TRBJ2-1; D remains unclear. V was cut by 4 bases and J by 5 bases, with 12 bases left in between. In germline, CDR1 is GTSNPN, CDR2 SVGIG (reference sequence). The CDR3 length is 13 residues.

This clone has more than one count but fewer than ten. The CDR3, as DNA: TGCGCCAGCAGCCATCCCGGGCAGGGATCCTACGAGCAGTACTTC. Translation gives CASSHPGQGSYEQYF. This chain links TRBV4-1 with TRBJ2-7; tentatively, D is TRBD1 (5 bases). Trimming removed 3 bases at V and 1 base at J, with 13 bases between. Germline CDR1 and CDR2: MGHRA and YSYEKL. The CDR3 is 15 residues long.

The rearrangement joins TRBV5-1 to TRBJ2-7; weak D call: TRBD2 (6 bases). Trimming left V 4 bases short and J 0 bases short, with 14 bases between. The germline gives CDR1 SGHRS, CDR2 YFSETQ. The CDR3 has 15 residues. The CDR3 here is CASSPRDGSSYEQYF. In DNA form, the CDR3 reads TGCGCCAGCAGCCCAAGGGACGGGAGCTCCTACGAGCAGTACTTC.

This clone is a singleton in its sample. CDR3 residues: CASSSPGQPHNEQYF. The CDR3 nucleotides read TGTGCCAGCAGTTCCCCGGGACAACCCCACAACGAGCAGTACTTC. V gene TRBV6-5 combines with J gene TRBJ2-7; D may be TRBD1 (6 bases). CDR3 length: 15 residues. The V end lost 4 bases, the J end lost 5 bases, and 18 bases lay between the germline ends. Germline V gene sequence: CDR1 MNHEY, CDR2 SVGAGI.

The chain joins TRBV19 to TRBJ1-2; D call uncertain. Germline CDR1 is LNHDA and CDR2 is SQIVND (reference sequence). Trimming shortened V by 3 bases and J by 0 bases, and 11 bases separated the two germline ends. The CDR3 has 15 amino acids. The DNA for the CDR3 is TGTGCCAGTAGTATCGTCTCGGAAGCTAACTATGGCTACACCTTC. Its protein is CASSIVSEANYGYTF.

The sample holds one count of this clone. Other DNA sequences in this specimen translate into the identical CDR3. The CDR3 region is CASSSNSYEQYF. The CDR3, as DNA: TGTGCCAGCAGCTCAAACTCCTACGAGCAGTACTTC. J is TRBJ2-7 and V is TRBV7-9; D gene uncertain. Trimming removed 4 bases at V and 0 bases at J, with 4 bases between. The CDR3 sequence is 12 residues long. Germline V lookup: CDR1 SEHNR, CDR2 FQNEAQ (reference sequence).

The CDR3 region has the DNA TGTGCCAGCAGCCCAGTCGGGGGCGGCAAAGAGACCCAGTACTTC. It translates to CASSPVGGGKETQYF. The chain joins TRBV13 to TRBJ2-5, with D tentatively TRBD1 or TRBD2 (6 bases each). Deletions cut 5 bases from V and 3 bases from J, with 16 bases between. This CDR3 contains 15 residues. Germline CDR1 PRHDT, CDR2 FYEKMQ (reference sequence).

V is TRBV7-9 and J is TRBJ2-7; 8 bases are a match to TRBD2. The CDR3 loop spans 14 amino acids. Trimming at V came to 6 bases and at J to 2 bases, leaving 6 bases not matched to a gene. CDR1 SEHNR and CDR2 FQNEAQ come from the germline V gene (reference sequence). CDR3 loop: CASSSPGLAYEQYF. CDR3 DNA sequence: TGTGCCAGCAGTTCTCCGGGACTAGCCTACGAGCAGTACTTC. Variable domain in full (rest from reference TRBV7-9 and TRBJ2-7): DTGVSQNPRHKITKRGQNVTFRCDPISEHNRLYWYRQTLGQGPEFLTYFQNEAQLEKSRLLSDRFSAERPKGSFSTLEIQRTEQGDSAMYLCASSSPGLAYEQYFGPGTRLTVT.

The chain uses TRBV20-1 and TRBJ2-7; no definite D call. The CDR3 length is 11 residues. Germline assignment: CDR1 DFQATT and CDR2 SNEGSKA (reference sequence). With 4 bases removed from V and 6 bases from J, the gap between germline ends came to 10 bases. The CDR3 loop is CSATLLGEQYF. The CDR3 DNA follows: TGCAGTGCTACCCTCCTGGGCGAGCAGTACTTC.

The rearrangement links TRBV25-1 to TRBJ2-3; tentatively, D is TRBD1 or TRBD2 (6 bases each). Germline V lookup: CDR1 MGHDK, CDR2 SYGVNS. The CDR3 runs 14 residues. The V and J ends lost 4 bases and 7 bases respectively, with 15 bases between them. The CDR3 DNA follows: TGTGCCAGCAGTGCGGGGGCAGGTGGATATACGCAGTATTTT. As protein: CASSAGAGGYTQYF. The whole variable domain, remainder taken from reference TRBV25-1 and TRBJ2-3, is EADIYQTPRYLVIGTGKKITLECSQTMGHDKMYWYQQDPGMELHLIHYSYGVNSTEKGDLSSESTVSRIRTEHFPLTLESARPSHTSQYLCASSAGAGGYTQYFGPGTRLTVL.